The next 24 T cell receptor beta chains were all read from a single sample in a study of beta chain features in type 1 diabetes listed by TCRdb under 2018. The library came from the immunoSEQ multiplex PCR assay. All of the isolated RNA was reverse transcribed with the High Capacity cDNA Reverse Transcription Kit, so expressed TCRB transcripts were sequenced. Imported from immuneACCESS, the table was reduced by TCRdb to in-frame sequences with V and J called. These copies leave out some clones; in studies compared against another copy, an unresolved V gene accounts for under half, and the cause of the remainder is not known. The sample table shows approximately 170,000 clones, and roughly 9.1% are seen once. The ten top clones hold 2% to 3% of the sample. The sequencing sample was made of central memory CD4+ T cells from blood. The receptors originated from a woman aged 18-29 years in good health.

The table lists this clone with a few counts. The rearrangement uses TRBV6-6 and TRBJ2-3, with 8 bases that match TRBD1. Losses at the gene ends were 2 bases for V and 3 bases for J; bases not matched to a gene: 7. The CDR3 runs to 16 residues. CDR1 and CDR2 (germline): MNHNY, SVGAGI (reference sequence). The CDR3 region is CASSYTQGALTDTQYF. The CDR3 region has the DNA TGTGCCAGCAGTTACACTCAGGGGGCGCTGACAGATACGCAGTATTTT.

This clone was counted between two and nine times. The rearrangement uses TRBV2 and TRBJ1-5, with D maybe TRBD1 (6 bases). V lost 7 bases and J 1 base, leaving 14 bases between the germline ends. The CDR3 loop spans 15 amino acids. Looked up from germline, CDR1 is SNHLY and CDR2 is FYNNEI. The CDR3 here is CASIQDSDSNQPQHF. Written as DNA, the CDR3 is TGTGCCAGCATCCAGGACAGTGACAGCAATCAGCCCCAGCATTTT. The whole variable domain, remainder taken from reference TRBV2 and TRBJ1-5, is EPEVTQTPSHQVTQMGQEVILRCVPISNHLYFYWYRQILGQKVEFLVSFYNNEISEKSEIFDDQFSVERPDGSNFTLKIRSTKLEDSAMYFCASIQDSDSNQPQHFGDGTRLSIL.

V and J are TRBV5-1 and TRBJ1-4; D possibly corresponds to TRBD1 (5 bases). The CDR3 spans 14 residues. Trimming cost V 6 bases and J 6 bases, with 15 bases left between them. CDR1 and CDR2 (germline): SGHRS, YFSETQ. The CDR3 sequence is CASTGGSTDEKLFF. The CDR3 bases are TGCGCCAGCACCGGGGGGTCGACGGATGAAAAACTGTTTTTT.

J is TRBJ2-4 and V is TRBV11-2; D possibly corresponds to TRBD1 (5 bases). CDR3 size: 14 residues. The V end lost 4 bases, the J end lost 9 bases, and 16 bases lay between the germline ends. Germline values: CDR1 SGHAT, CDR2 FQNNGV. The CDR3 protein is CASSSRATWGIQYF. CDR3 in DNA: TGTGCCAGCAGCTCCAGGGCCACCTGGGGCATTCAGTACTTC. The variable domain in full, completed from reference TRBV11-2 and TRBJ2-4, reads EAGVAQSPRYKIIEKRQSVAFWCNPISGHATLYWYQQILGQGPKLLIQFQNNGVVDDSQLPKDRFSAERLKGVDSTLKIQPAKLEDSAVYLCASSSRATWGIQYFGAGTRLSVL.

The chain couples TRBV6-5 to TRBJ1-1; D ambiguous. The V and J ends lost 9 bases and 0 bases respectively, with 11 bases between them. This CDR3 has 13 amino acids. CDR1 MNHEY and CDR2 SVGAGI come from the germline V gene. CDR3 in amino acids: CASQVDMNTEAFF. The CDR3 nucleotides are TGTGCCAGTCAGGTCGATATGAACACTGAAGCTTTCTTT.

V gene TRBV27 combines with J gene TRBJ2-7; D perhaps matches TRBD1 (6 bases). Looked up from germline, CDR1 is MNHEY and CDR2 is SMNVEV (reference sequence). The V end was cut by 5 bases, the J end by 3 bases, with 14 bases between. The length of the CDR3 is 14 residues. In DNA, the CDR3 is TGTGCCAGCAGTCGGACAGTCCTCAACTACGAGCAGTACTTC. Its translation is CASSRTVLNYEQYF.

This clone was observed a handful of times. The chain has TRBV30 and TRBJ1-1, with D tentatively TRBD1 (6 bases). The CDR3 is 11 residues long. The V and J ends lost 3 bases and 5 bases respectively, with 7 bases between them. Germline V CDR1 and CDR2: GTSNPN, SVGIG (reference sequence). DNA for the CDR3: TGTGCCTGGAGCGGACAGACTGAAGCTTTCTTT. It is translated as CAWSGQTEAFF.

This clone was seen a few times. The genes are TRBV6-6 and TRBJ1-5; TRBD1 might be the D (5 bases). Trimming pared 6 bases from V and 0 bases from J, leaving 12 bases between. The CDR3 sequence is 15 residues long. Germline CDR1 and CDR2: MNHNY and SVGAGI (reference sequence). This CDR3 is CASSQGLSSNQPQHF. For the CDR3, the DNA is TGTGCCAGCAGCCAGGGACTGTCTAGCAATCAGCCCCAGCATTTT.

This sequence joins TRBV7-9 and TRBJ2-7; D call uncertain. V was trimmed by 5 bases and J by 3 bases, leaving 14 bases between them. Germline CDR1 SEHNR, CDR2 FQNEAQ (reference sequence). The CDR3 is made up of 14 amino acids. The chain's CDR3 is CASSPPRRGYEQYF. The CDR3 DNA follows: TGTGCCAGCAGCCCGCCGAGGCGCGGCTACGAGCAGTACTTC.

This clone was recorded a few times. This chain uses TRBV19 with TRBJ1-5; D possibly corresponds to TRBD1 (5 bases). Between the trimmed V and J ends, which lost 3 bases and 7 bases, there was a span of 10 bases. CDR3 length equals 13 residues. CDR1 and CDR2 from the germline V gene are LNHDA and SQIVND (reference sequence). The CDR3 here is CASSIGRGQPQHF. In DNA, the CDR3 is TGTGCCAGTAGTATTGGGCGGGGGCAGCCCCAGCATTTT. The whole variable domain, filled in from reference TRBV19 and TRBJ1-5, reads DGGITQSPKYLFRKEGQNVTLSCEQNLNHDAMYWYRQDPGQGLRLIYYSQIVNDFQKGDIAEGYSVSREKKESFPLTVTSAQKNPTAFYLCASSIGRGQPQHFGDGTRLSIL.

The gene calls are TRBV11-3 and TRBJ2-7; possibly TRBD2 for D (5 bases). CDR3 length equals 15 residues. The germline V gene has CDR1 SGHNT and CDR2 YENEEA. V dropped 5 bases and J dropped 0 bases, with 14 bases sitting between them. The CDR3 loop is CASSLLWELSYEQYF. In DNA form, the CDR3 reads TGTGCCAGCAGCCTATTGTGGGAGCTCTCCTACGAGCAGTACTTC.

This clone was detected a few times. V and J are TRBV5-1 and TRBJ2-7; 9 positions agree with TRBD1. CDR3 size: 15 residues. After removal of 1 base from V and 6 bases from J, the junction contained 8 bases not matched to a gene. Germline loops: CDR1 SGHRS, CDR2 YFSETQ. The CDR3 is CASSLNVGTGIEQYF. CDR3 DNA sequence: TGCGCCAGCAGCTTGAACGTGGGGACAGGGATCGAGCAGTACTTC.

The sample holds a few counts of this clone. This chain connects TRBV6-6 to TRBJ2-7; TRBD1 matches 7 bases. V lost 6 bases to trimming and J lost 5 bases; unmatched junction nucleotides: 13. The CDR3 is made up of 15 amino acids. Germline V gene data show CDR1 as MNHNY and CDR2 as SVGAGI (reference sequence). CDR3 loop: CASSRRTGRLHEQYF. DNA for the CDR3: TGTGCCAGCAGCCGGAGGACAGGTCGGCTTCACGAGCAGTACTTC.

This clone was found a few times. This rearrangement joins TRBV27 to TRBJ2-3; 8 bases agree with TRBD2. Losses at the gene ends were 2 bases for V and 6 bases for J; bases not matched to a gene: 10. Looked up from germline, CDR1 is MNHEY and CDR2 is SMNVEV (reference sequence). The CDR3 is made up of 16 amino acids. The CDR3 loop is CASSLGRGGALDTQYF. CDR3 nucleotides: TGTGCCAGCAGTTTAGGCCGGGGGGGCGCACTGGATACGCAGTATTTT.

This clone has a count of ten or more. CDR3 sequence (DNA): TGTGCCAGCTCACCAGGGACAGCTGCTAATAACTATGGCTACACCTTC. Encoded protein: CASSPGTAANNYGYTF. The chain recombines TRBV18 with TRBJ1-2; 7 bases align to TRBD1. This CDR3 has 16 amino acids. Germline CDR1 is KGHSH and CDR2 is LQKENI. After removal of 2 bases from V and 1 base from J, the junction contained 7 bases not matched to a gene.

V gene TRBV7-2 combines with J gene TRBJ2-7; 9 bases fit TRBD1. Germline V gives CDR1 SGHTA, CDR2 FQGNSA. Losses at the gene ends were 5 bases for V and 2 bases for J; bases not matched to a gene: 4. The CDR3 contains 14 residues. This CDR3 reads CASSPGQGPYEQYF. The CDR3 coding sequence is TGTGCCAGCAGCCCGGGACAGGGACCCTACGAGCAGTACTTC. The variable domain in full, completed from reference TRBV7-2 and TRBJ2-7, reads GAGVSQSPSNKVTEKGKDVELRCDPISGHTALYWYRQSLGQGLEFLIYFQGNSAPDKSGLPSDRFSAERTGGSVSTLTIQRTQQEDSAVYLCASSPGQGPYEQYFGPGTRLTVT.

The chain has TRBV5-1 and TRBJ2-3, with D possibly being TRBD2 (6 bases). This CDR3 has 14 residues. V was trimmed by 2 bases and J by 4 bases, leaving 11 bases between them. In germline, CDR1 is SGHRS, CDR2 YFSETQ. In DNA form, the CDR3 reads TGCGCCAGCAGCTTTGGGGAGCGGGCAGATACGCAGTATTTT. Protein product: CASSFGERADTQYF.

This clone turned up a few times. The chain carries TRBV4-3 and TRBJ2-5; TRBD2 agrees at 13 bases. The CDR3 has 17 residues. In germline, CDR1 is LGHNA, CDR2 YSLEER. V lost 3 bases, J lost 3 bases, and 7 bases stayed unmatched. The CDR3 DNA reads TGCGCCAGCAGCCAGAGGGCCGGGACTAGCGGGGAAGAGACCCAGTACTTC. Amino acids: CASSQRAGTSGEETQYF.

This clone was seen at least ten times. The genes are TRBV5-1 and TRBJ1-1, with 7 bases aligning to TRBD1. Trimming cost V 5 bases and J 0 bases; bases outside gene matches: 4. CDR3 length: 14 amino acids. Germline V gives CDR1 SGHRS, CDR2 YFSETQ. The chain's CDR3 is CASRQGQLNTEAFF. CDR3 bases: TGCGCCAGCAGACAGGGACAGCTGAACACTGAAGCTTTCTTT.

This clone was counted a few times. The chain is built from TRBV5-1 and TRBJ2-1; 7 bases agree with TRBD2. The CDR3 extends over 14 amino acids. Germline assignment: CDR1 SGHRS and CDR2 YFSETQ. V lost 4 bases to trimming and J lost 5 bases; unmatched junction nucleotides: 6. CDR3 in amino acids: CASSPSGLHNEQFF. Here the CDR3 DNA reads TGCGCCAGCAGCCCCTCGGGACTACACAATGAGCAGTTCTTC.

In DNA form, the CDR3 reads TGTGCCAGCAGTCCCCGGGTCTACTACGAGCAGTACTTC. This gives the protein CASSPRVYYEQYF. The chain carries TRBV27 and TRBJ2-7; D is ambiguous. Germline CDR1 is MNHEY and CDR2 is SMNVEV (reference sequence). Trimming pared 5 bases from V and 3 bases from J, leaving 11 bases between. This CDR3 comprises 13 residues.

The chain joins TRBV14 to TRBJ2-5; 9 bases map to TRBD1. TRBJ2-7 matches the DNA end more closely, so the J call is doubtful. The germline CDR1 and CDR2 sequences are SGHDN and FVKESK. The CDR3 is 15 amino acids. DNA of the CDR3: TGTGCCAGCAGCCAAGTAAGACAGGGGGCCTACGAGCAGTACTTC. It is translated as CASSQVRQGAYEQYF.

A few counts support this clone. The rearrangement links TRBV4-1 to TRBJ1-2; 7 bases are shared with TRBD1. Trimming took 3 bases from V and 0 from J; bases not matched to a gene: 4. The CDR3 sequence is 15 residues long. Germline V gives CDR1 MGHRA, CDR2 YSYEKL. The CDR3 loop reads CASSHPGQTNYGYTF. CDR3 nucleotide sequence: TGCGCCAGCAGCCATCCGGGACAGACTAACTATGGCTACACCTTC.

The genes are TRBV18 and TRBJ1-2, with D hard to call. CDR3 length equals 15 residues. Germline V gene lookup returns CDR1 KGHSH and CDR2 LQKENI. V was clipped by 6 bases and J by 2 bases, with 16 bases between them. Written as DNA, the CDR3 is TGTGCCAGCTCCCCCGGCATCGGACTGAACTATGGCTACACCTTC. Protein sequence: CASSPGIGLNYGYTF.